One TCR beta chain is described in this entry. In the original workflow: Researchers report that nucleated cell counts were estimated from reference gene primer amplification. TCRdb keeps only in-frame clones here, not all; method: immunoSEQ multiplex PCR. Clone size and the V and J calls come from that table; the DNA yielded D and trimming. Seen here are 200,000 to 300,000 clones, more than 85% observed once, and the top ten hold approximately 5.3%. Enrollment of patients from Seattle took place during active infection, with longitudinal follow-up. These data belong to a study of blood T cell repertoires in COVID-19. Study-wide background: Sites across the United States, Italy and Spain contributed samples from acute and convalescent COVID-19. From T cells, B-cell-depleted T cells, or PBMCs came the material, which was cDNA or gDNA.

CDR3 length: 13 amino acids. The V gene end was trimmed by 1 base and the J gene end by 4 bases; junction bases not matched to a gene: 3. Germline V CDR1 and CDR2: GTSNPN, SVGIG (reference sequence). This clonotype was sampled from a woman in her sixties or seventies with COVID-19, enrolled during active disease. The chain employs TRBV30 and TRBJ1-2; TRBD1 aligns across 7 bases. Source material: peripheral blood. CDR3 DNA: TGTGCCTGGAGTGGGGACAGCTCCTATGGCTACACCTTC. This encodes CAWSGDSSYGYTF.